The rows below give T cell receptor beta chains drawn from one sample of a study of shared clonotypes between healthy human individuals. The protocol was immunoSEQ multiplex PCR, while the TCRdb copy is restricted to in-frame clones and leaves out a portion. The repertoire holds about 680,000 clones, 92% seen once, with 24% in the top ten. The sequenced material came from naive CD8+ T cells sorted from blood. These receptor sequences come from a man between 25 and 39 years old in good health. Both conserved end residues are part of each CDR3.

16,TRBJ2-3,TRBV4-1,CASSQEPGVYTDTQYF
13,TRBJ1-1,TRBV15,CATSSLRDTEAFF
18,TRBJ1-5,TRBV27,CASSLGQGYLEGNQPQHF
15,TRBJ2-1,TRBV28,CASSLVAGYYNEQFF
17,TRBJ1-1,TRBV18,CASSPFAAIQGNTEAFF
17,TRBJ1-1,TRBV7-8,CASSTTAGAGTNTEAFF
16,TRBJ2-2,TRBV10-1,CASSGRRAGDTGELFF
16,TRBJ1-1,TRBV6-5,CASSYSRDRGNTEAFF
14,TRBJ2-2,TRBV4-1,CASTVGSNTGELFF
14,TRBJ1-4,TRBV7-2,CASSAGGTNEKLFF